The 24 T cell receptor beta chains below all came from one sample that was sequenced in a study of regulatory T cells in long-lasting Graves disease. Time point of the sample: persistent/refractory GD, antithyroid drugs over 5 years with positive TRAb. Following extraction of RNA from PBMCs, that RNA was used to make the TCR library. Researchers made TCR beta libraries by using iRepertoire HTBI primers and running Arm-PCR on CDR3 regions. TCRdb re-analysed the multiplex PCR reads in MiXCR, keeping a single row per CDR3 protein. The sample includes around 400,000 distinct CDR3 sequences, around 20% seen only once; the top ten take approximately 15%. Here the sequenced sample was peripheral blood mononuclear cells (PBMCs), taken when the disease was refractory, from a patient treated with antithyroid drugs. The receptors derive from a female donor with Graves disease.

This clonotype occurred a few times. This chain connects TRBV28 to TRBJ2-7; 9 positions match TRBD1. The CDR3 runs 17 residues. CDR1 is MDHEN, CDR2 SYDVKM, per germline. The V gene end was trimmed by 3 bases and the J gene end by 3 bases; junction bases not matched to a gene: 12. The CDR3 bases are TGTGCCAGCAGTTTCAGTCCAGGGACAGGGAGTTACTACGAGCAGTACTTC. It encodes CASSFSPGTGSYYEQYF.

This clonotype was picked up many times. Germline is not matched at one junction end, which may reflect a read error. This chain uses TRBV12-3 or TRBV12-4 with TRBJ2-7; 14 nucleotides line up with TRBD2. The CDR3 runs to 12 residues. In nucleotides, the CDR3 is TGTGCCAGCAGTCCGGGACTAGCGGGAGCAGACTTC. Its translation: CASSPGLAGADF.

This clonotype has just a few counts. The chain carries TRBV3-1 and TRBJ1-1; 7 bases are shared with TRBD1. This CDR3 is 14 amino acids long. Germline CDR1 reads LGHDT; CDR2 reads YNNKEL (reference sequence). After removal of 4 bases from V and 5 bases from J, the junction contained 7 bases not matched to a gene. The CDR3 coding sequence is TGTGCCAGCAGCCCCCCAGGGGGGAGGACTGAAGCTTTCTTT. Translating it yields CASSPPGGRTEAFF.

J is TRBJ1-5 and V is TRBV19; D ambiguous. The CDR3 consists of 16 residues. The V end lost 5 bases, the J end lost 0 bases, and 14 bases lay between the germline ends. Germline V lookup: CDR1 LNHDA, CDR2 SQIVND (reference sequence). CDR3 DNA: TGTGCCAGTAGTTCCGGGCCCGACTATAGCAATCAGCCCCAGCATTTT. Its protein is CASSSGPDYSNQPQHF.

This clonotype appeared many times. The CDR3 is CASSPEGTSGQETQYF. The CDR3 coding sequence is TGTGCCAGCAGCCCGGAAGGTACTAGCGGCCAAGAGACCCAGTACTTC. J is TRBJ2-5 and V is TRBV5-8; 8 bases align to TRBD2. The length of the CDR3 is 16 residues. The V and J ends lost 4 bases and 1 base, in that order; junction bases with no gene match: 9. Germline V gene lookup returns CDR1 SGHTS and CDR2 YDEGEE.

This sequence joins TRBV19 and TRBJ1-5; tentative D call: TRBD1 (5 bases). The V end lost 9 bases, the J end lost 4 bases, and 16 bases lay between the germline ends. CDR1 and CDR2 from the germline V gene are LNHDA and SQIVND (reference sequence). The CDR3 contains 14 residues. The CDR3 region is CASHPGGGNQPQHF. The DNA of the CDR3 is TGTGCCAGCCACCCGGGGGGAGGTAATCAGCCCCAGCATTTT.

This clonotype has only a few counts. The chain combines TRBV5-1 with TRBJ2-7; TRBD1 or TRBD2 may be the D gene (5 bases each). The CDR3 is made up of 15 amino acids. Germline CDR1 SGHRS, CDR2 YFSETQ. With 0 bases removed from V and 5 bases from J, the gap between germline ends came to 15 bases. This chain's CDR3 is CASSLGWGRSDEQYF. Written as DNA, the CDR3 is TGCGCCAGCAGCTTGGGGTGGGGGAGAAGCGACGAGCAGTACTTC.

The chain has TRBV28 and TRBJ2-1; 7 bases align to TRBD2. V was clipped by 3 bases and J by 8 bases; unmatched bases: 10. This CDR3 has 15 residues. The germline CDR1 and CDR2 sequences are MDHEN and SYDVKM. CDR3 coding DNA: TGTGCCAGCAGTTTGCCGGGAGGAAAGAGGCATGAGCAGTTCTTC. Protein sequence: CASSLPGGKRHEQFF. The full variable domain, with the rest looked up from reference TRBV28 and TRBJ2-1, is DVKVTQSSRYLVKRTGEKVFLECVQDMDHENMFWYRQDPGLGLRLIYFSYDVKMKEKGDIPEGYSVSREKKERFSLILESASTNQTSMYLCASSLPGGKRHEQFFGPGTRLTVL.

The CDR3 nucleotides read TGTGCCAGCAGCTTCTCGGTCGACTCTGGAAACACCATATATTTT. As protein: CASSFSVDSGNTIYF. V gene TRBV2 combines with J gene TRBJ1-3; D is unresolved. CDR1 and CDR2 (germline): SNHLY, FYNNEI. The CDR3 runs 15 residues. Trimming took 6 bases from V and 0 from J, leaving 12 bases between them.

There are many counts of this clonotype. CDR3 DNA: TGTGCCAGCACATTATCCCTCCGCAGCAGCTCCTATAATTCACCCCTCCACTTT. Its translation is CASTLSLRSSSYNSPLHF. V usage is TRBV28 and J usage is TRBJ1-6; D unclear. CDR3 length: 18 amino acids. Trimming took 7 bases from V and 0 from J, leaving 19 bases between them. CDR1 is MDHEN and CDR2 is SYDVKM in the germline V gene.

This clonotype was seen more than once but under ten times. V usage is TRBV10-3 and J usage is TRBJ1-3; 7 positions agree with TRBD1. Unmatched junction bases numbered 11, after V lost 7 bases and J lost 5 bases. Germline V CDR1 and CDR2: ENHRY, SYGVKD. The CDR3 has 15 residues. The CDR3 nucleotides read TGTGCCATCATTATTGACAGGGAGTATAGAAACACCATATATTTT. Encoded protein: CAIIIDREYRNTIYF.

This clonotype was seen ten or more times. The gene calls are TRBV7-9 and TRBJ1-2, with D unclear. The V gene's germline CDR1 is SEHNR and CDR2 FQNEAQ (reference sequence). V was shortened by 1 base and J by 7 bases, with 13 bases between the two germline ends. This CDR3 contains 14 residues. The CDR3 nucleotides are TGTGCCAGCAGCTTAGGGTCTAGCGCCTCTGGCTACACCTTC. It encodes CASSLGSSASGYTF.

V is TRBV7-3 and J is TRBJ2-5, with 7 bases lining up with TRBD1. The J call may be incorrect, as the DNA end agrees better with TRBJ2-1. CDR3 length equals 15 residues. CDR1 and CDR2 (germline): SGHTA, FQGTGA. This chain's CDR3 is CASSRQGLVYNEQFF. The CDR3 nucleotides are TGTGCCAGCAGCAGACAGGGTCTAGTTTACAATGAGCAGTTCTTC.

The chain carries TRBV27 and TRBJ1-1, with D hard to call. Germline CDR1 MNHEY, CDR2 SMNVEV (reference sequence). The CDR3 has 13 residues. Trimming shortened V by 3 bases and J by 2 bases, and 7 bases separated the two germline ends. The CDR3 spells CASSFQKNTEAFF. CDR3 sequence (DNA): TGTGCCAGCAGTTTCCAGAAAAACACTGAAGCTTTCTTT.

This clonotype has only a few counts. This CDR3 is missing its conserved last phenylalanine or tryptophan, likely due to a read error. J is TRBJ2-2 and V is TRBV15; no definite D call. Trimming stripped 1 base from V and 0 bases from J, with 3 bases between. CDR3 length: 14 residues. In germline, CDR1 is LNHNV, CDR2 YYDKDF (reference sequence). CDR3 sequence reads: CATSRVPNTGELFL. The DNA of the CDR3 is TGTGCCACCAGCAGAGTCCCGAACACCGGGGAGCTGTTTCTT.

This clonotype was counted between two and nine times. The V call is TRBV4-1, the J call TRBJ1-1; no definite D call. Looked up from germline, CDR1 is MGHRA and CDR2 is YSYEKL. This CDR3 has 14 amino acids. Trimming cost V 5 bases and J 1 base, with 11 bases left between them. The CDR3 here is CASSINPGNTEAFF. As DNA, the CDR3 is TGCGCCAGCAGCATCAACCCAGGGAACACTGAAGCTTTCTTT.

This clonotype occurred a few times. The chain joins TRBV5-4 to TRBJ2-2; D is perhaps TRBD1 or TRBD2 (5 bases each). Germline V gives CDR1 SGHNT, CDR2 YYREEE (reference sequence). V lost 4 bases, J lost 1 base, and 14 bases lay in between. This CDR3 contains 16 residues. This chain's CDR3 is CASSRPVGENTGELFF. The CDR3 bases are TGTGCCAGCAGCCGGCCGGTGGGGGAGAACACCGGGGAGCTGTTTTTT. The whole variable domain, remainder taken from reference TRBV5-4 and TRBJ2-2, is ETGVTQSPTHLIKTRGQQVTLRCSSQSGHNTVSWYQQALGQGPQFIFQYYREEENGRGNFPPRFSGLQFPNYSSELNVNALELDDSALYLCASSRPVGENTGELFFGEGSRLTVL.

The J gene is TRBJ2-5, the V gene TRBV6-1; D might be TRBD2 (6 bases). The CDR3 covers 19 residues. CDR1 and CDR2 (germline): MNHNS, SASEGT. The ends were cut back, 8 bases at V and 1 base at J, with 29 bases in the middle. CDR3 sequence reads: CASGIPDWRDLRIQETQYF. CDR3 in DNA: TGTGCCAGCGGGATCCCCGACTGGCGGGACTTAAGGATCCAAGAGACCCAGTACTTC.

The rearrangement uses TRBV29-1 and TRBJ1-2; 8 nucleotides match TRBD1. With 2 bases clipped from V and 4 bases from J, the junction kept 9 bases outside the gene matches. Germline CDR1 reads SQVTM; CDR2 reads ANQGSEA. The CDR3 length is 15 residues. CDR3 DNA: TGCAGCGTTGAAAGGTTACAGGGGGGAATCTATGGCTACACCTTC. It yields the protein CSVERLQGGIYGYTF. Drawing the rest from reference TRBV29-1 and TRBJ1-2, the complete variable domain is SAVISQKPSRDICQRGTSLTIQCQVDSQVTMMFWYRQQPGQSLTLIATANQGSEATYESGFVIDKFPISRPNLTFSTLTVSNMSPEDSSIYLCSVERLQGGIYGYTFGSGTRLTVV.

This clonotype was counted many times. The J gene is TRBJ2-7, the V gene TRBV28, with 11 bases aligning to TRBD2. Germline V gene data show CDR1 as MDHEN and CDR2 as SYDVKM. CDR3 length: 13 residues. V trimming: 9 bases; J trimming: 4 bases; junction bases outside the gene matches: 5. The CDR3 DNA sequence: TGTGCCAGTACTAGCGGGAGTTTGTACGAGCAGTACTTC. This sequence encodes CASTSGSLYEQYF.

On this clonotype itself: Given a much more abundant clone one base away, this may be a read error. The CDR3 spells CAGSLPDSTSYEQYF. Here the CDR3 DNA reads TGTGCCGGCAGTTTACCGGATTCCACCTCCTACGAGCAGTACTTC. The chain carries TRBV28 and TRBJ2-7; no clear D gene. The length of the CDR3 is 15 residues. Germline CDR1 and CDR2: MDHEN and SYDVKM.

The table lists this clonotype with many counts. The chain has TRBV24-1 and TRBJ2-5; D may be TRBD1 (5 bases). V was cut by 6 bases and J by 4 bases, with 8 bases left in between. The germline gives CDR1 KGHDR, CDR2 SFDVKD. The CDR3 is made up of 12 amino acids. The CDR3 loop reads CATSQRGETQYF. CDR3 nucleotide sequence: TGTGCCACCAGTCAAAGGGGAGAGACCCAGTACTTC.

This clonotype was observed at least ten times. The chain is built from TRBV28 and TRBJ1-1; no clear D gene. The CDR3 runs 15 residues. Germline V gene lookup returns CDR1 MDHEN and CDR2 SYDVKM. V lost 1 base and J lost 4, with 13 bases in between. This CDR3 is CASSLLGYSGTEAFF. The CDR3 DNA is TGTGCCAGCAGTTTATTGGGCTACTCCGGCACTGAAGCTTTCTTT.

The chain has TRBV19 and TRBJ2-2; no clear D gene. The CDR3 has 14 residues. With 3 bases removed from V and 4 bases from J, the gap between germline ends came to 9 bases. Per the germline V gene, CDR1 is LNHDA and CDR2 is SQIVND (reference sequence). CDR3 sequence reads: CASSIVWGTGELFF. For the CDR3, the DNA is TGTGCCAGTAGTATCGTGTGGGGCACCGGGGAGCTGTTTTTT.